This T cell receptor (beta chain) came from a study of OX40 agonist ivuxolimab in advanced cancers. This table comes from immunoSEQ multiplex PCR, and its TCRdb copy is limited to in-frame clones, with some not included. The sample records approximately 84,000 clones, 75% to 90% being singletons. The length of the CDR3 is 18 residues. Germline loops: CDR1 SGHTA, CDR2 FQGNSA. Trimming removed 5 bases from V and 2 bases from J; junction bases left unmatched: 12. Sequencing used CD4+ or CD8+ T cells sorted from blood, obtained in a trial of the OX40 agonist ivuxolimab. The rearrangement joins TRBV7-2 to TRBJ2-7; 13 bases are a match to TRBD2. The TCR originated in an adult with an advanced solid tumor such as melanoma, head and neck, liver or kidney cancer. The CDR3 reads CASSNRDRGLAGPYEQYF. Here the CDR3 DNA reads TGTGCCAGCAGCAACCGGGACAGGGGACTAGCGGGGCCCTACGAGCAGTACTTC.